These T cell receptor beta chains were read from a single sample in a study of beta chain features in type 1 diabetes. Profiled with immunoSEQ multiplex PCR; TCRdb holds only in-frame clones, not every one. The table records 120,000 to 150,000 clones, 13% of them present only once. The specimen was central memory CD4+ T cells from blood. Receptors were obtained from a man aged 18 to 30 with type 1 diabetes. Each CDR3 is given with its conserved first and last residue. A D gene is named only where the DNA matches it firmly. Only part of the rows carry a size: once, few, many, or a class if the clone is expanded.

J: TRBJ1-1
V: TRBV9
length: 16
size: few
D: TRBD1
DNA: TGTGCCAGCAGCCCCAGGACAGGGGATACGGACACTGAAGCTTTCTTT
CDR3: CASSPRTGDTDTEAFF

J: TRBJ1-6
V: TRBV6-5
length: 14
size: -
D: -
DNA: TGTGCCAGCAGGGAGGGGGTCGATAATTCACCCCTCCACTTT
CDR3: CASREGVDNSPLHF

J: TRBJ1-2
V: TRBV27
length: 17
size: -
D: TRBD1
DNA: TGTGCCAGCAGTTTTTACGCCCGGGACAGGGGGCGCGGTGGCTACACCTTC
CDR3: CASSFYARDRGRGGYTF

J: TRBJ2-5
V: TRBV29-1
length: 12
size: -
D: -
DNA: TGCAGCGCCAAAGGGGGAGCGGAGACCCAGTACTTC
CDR3: CSAKGGAETQYF

J: TRBJ2-1
V: TRBV19
length: 16
size: few
D: TRBD2
DNA: TGTGCCAGTAGTATAGGAGCGGGGGGGAACGGTGTTGAGCAGTTCTTC
CDR3: CASSIGAGGNGVEQFF

J: TRBJ1-2
V: TRBV9
length: 14
size: few
D: -
DNA: TGTGCCAGCAGCGTAATTTCAGGGGACTATGGCTACACCTTC
CDR3: CASSVISGDYGYTF

J: TRBJ1-2
V: TRBV18
length: 17
size: -
D: -
DNA: TGTGCCAGCTCACCAACCGAGACCGGGTTAGGGATATATGGCTACACCTTC
CDR3: CASSPTETGLGIYGYTF

J: TRBJ2-1
V: TRBV25-1
length: 9
size: few
D: -
DNA: TGTACCCCCGGGCCTGAGCAGTTCTTC
CDR3: CTPGPEQFF

J: TRBJ1-1
V: TRBV5-1
length: 16
size: -
D: TRBD1
DNA: TGCGCCAGCAGCTTGATGTGGGACAGATCGAACACTGAAGCTTTCTTT
CDR3: CASSLMWDRSNTEAFF

J: TRBJ1-5
V: TRBV19
length: 15
size: -
D: -
DNA: TGTGCCAGTAGTATCTCCCGGGAGGTCAATCAGCCCCAGCATTTT
CDR3: CASSISREVNQPQHF

J: TRBJ2-6
V: TRBV29-1
length: 14
size: few
D: -
DNA: TGCAGCGTTTCCAAGAGCTCTGGGGCCAACGTCCTGACTTTC
CDR3: CSVSKSSGANVLTF

J: TRBJ2-2
V: TRBV30
length: 14
size: -
D: -
DNA: TGTGCCTGGAGTGTAGGAAAGGGAACCGGGGAGCTGTTTTTT
CDR3: CAWSVGKGTGELFF

J: TRBJ2-5
V: TRBV30
length: 13
size: -
D: TRBD1
DNA: TGTGCCTGGGGAACAGGGGTAGGTGAGACCCAGTACTTC
CDR3: CAWGTGVGETQYF

J: TRBJ2-7
V: TRBV5-4
length: 13
size: -
D: TRBD1
DNA: TGTGCCAGCAGCCCCCAGGGGGCCTACGAGCAGTACTTC
CDR3: CASSPQGAYEQYF

J: TRBJ2-5
V: TRBV5-6
length: 15
size: -
D: -
DNA: TGTGCCAGCAGTTTGCCGGGACTCCAGCAAGAGACCCAGTACTTC
CDR3: CASSLPGLQQETQYF

J: TRBJ2-7
V: TRBV14
length: 14
size: -
D: -
DNA: TGTGCCAGCAGCCATAGAGGCCTAGGGACTCTGTGGTACTTC
CDR3: CASSHRGLGTLWYF

J: TRBJ1-1
V: TRBV4-2
length: 16
size: -
D: TRBD1
DNA: TGTGCCAGCAGCCAGGCTGAGGGACAGGATTACACTGAAGCTTTCTTT
CDR3: CASSQAEGQDYTEAFF

J: TRBJ1-5
V: TRBV25-1
length: 12
size: -
D: TRBD1
DNA: TGTGCCAGCAGGCAGGGGGATCAGCCCCAGCATTTT
CDR3: CASRQGDQPQHF

J: TRBJ1-5
V: TRBV29-1
length: 13
size: few
D: -
DNA: TGCAGCGTTGTCCCGGATAGCAATCAGCCCCAGCATTTT
CDR3: CSVVPDSNQPQHF

J: TRBJ2-7
V: TRBV10-3
length: 11
size: many
D: -
DNA: TGTGCCATCAGTGACTCCTTCGAGCAGTACTTC
CDR3: CAISDSFEQYF

J: TRBJ1-2
V: TRBV7-9
length: 14
size: -
D: -
DNA: TGTGCCAGCAGCTTTACGACAGCTAACTATGGCTACACCTTC
CDR3: CASSFTTANYGYTF

J: TRBJ1-5
V: TRBV5-1
length: 14
size: few
D: -
DNA: TGCGCCAGCAGCCGAGAAGGGGGCAATCAGCCCCAGCATTTT
CDR3: CASSREGGNQPQHF

J: TRBJ1-1
V: TRBV7-9
length: 14
size: -
D: -
DNA: TGTGCCAGCAGCTTATTGGAGGGGTCGACTGAAGCTTTCTTT
CDR3: CASSLLEGSTEAFF

J: TRBJ2-5
V: TRBV7-2
length: 14
size: few
D: -
DNA: TGTGCCAGCAGCTTCAATGGGGACCAAGAGACCCAGTACTTC
CDR3: CASSFNGDQETQYF

J: TRBJ2-7
V: TRBV6-1
length: 12
size: -
D: -
DNA: TGTGCCAGCAGTCGAACAGGGAGCGAGCAGTACTTC
CDR3: CASSRTGSEQYF

J: TRBJ2-5
V: TRBV11-2
length: 15
size: few
D: TRBD2
DNA: TGTGCCAGCAGCTCCCTAGCGGGGGGCCAAGAGACCCAGTACTTC
CDR3: CASSSLAGGQETQYF

J: TRBJ1-4
V: TRBV15
length: 15
size: -
D: TRBD1
DNA: TGTGCCACCAGCTCCGACAGGGCCACTAATGAAAAACTGTTTTTT
CDR3: CATSSDRATNEKLFF

J: TRBJ1-6
V: TRBV28
length: 14
size: -
D: TRBD1
DNA: TGTGCCAGCAGTCCCGGGACAGGGTCCTTGCCCCTCCACTTT
CDR3: CASSPGTGSLPLHF

J: TRBJ2-5
V: TRBV2
length: 14
size: -
D: -
DNA: TGTGCCAGCAAGGAGAGGCAGAATCAAGAGACCCAGTACTTC
CDR3: CASKERQNQETQYF

J: TRBJ2-2
V: TRBV28
length: 15
size: few
D: -
DNA: TGTGCCAGCAGAACCGGGACACTGAACACCGGGGAGCTGTTTTTT
CDR3: CASRTGTLNTGELFF

J: TRBJ1-2
V: TRBV9
length: 14
size: few
D: -
DNA: TGTGCCAGCAGCCAACCCCAGGGGAACTATGGCTACACCTTC
CDR3: CASSQPQGNYGYTF

J: TRBJ2-2
V: TRBV28
length: 13
size: -
D: -
DNA: TGTGCCAGCAGGATCAGGGCCGCCGGGGAGCTGTTTTTT
CDR3: CASRIRAAGELFF

J: TRBJ2-2
V: TRBV9
length: 16
size: -
D: -
DNA: TGTGCCAGCAGCGTAGCTGGAGTGGGTGTGGTAGGGGAGCTGTTTTTT
CDR3: CASSVAGVGVVGELFF

J: TRBJ1-1
V: TRBV2
length: 13
size: -
D: -
DNA: TGTGCCAACCTAAGGGATGAGGGCACTGAAGCTTTCTTT
CDR3: CANLRDEGTEAFF

J: TRBJ1-1
V: TRBV6-5
length: 13
size: few
D: -
DNA: TGTGCCTCCCTCGTGGGGGCATGGACTGAAGCTTTCTTT
CDR3: CASLVGAWTEAFF

J: TRBJ2-5
V: TRBV30
length: 13
size: -
D: -
DNA: TGTGCCTGGAGGGCCAGGGACAAAGAGACCCAGTACTTC
CDR3: CAWRARDKETQYF

J: TRBJ2-7
V: TRBV30
length: 13
size: -
D: -
DNA: TGTGCCTGGAGCCGGCTAGCGCCCTACGAGCAGTACTTC
CDR3: CAWSRLAPYEQYF

J: TRBJ2-1
V: TRBV19
length: 15
size: -
D: -
DNA: TGTGCCAGTAGATTGAGTGGTAGCTCCTACAATGAGCAGTTCTTC
CDR3: CASRLSGSSYNEQFF

J: TRBJ2-1
V: TRBV4-1
length: 12
size: -
D: -
DNA: TGCGCCAGCAGCCAAGAACGGGACGGACAGTTCTTC
CDR3: CASSQERDGQFF

J: TRBJ1-6
V: TRBV28
length: 12
size: -
D: -
DNA: TGTGCCAGCAGTTCCGGGTCTTCACCCCTCCACTTT
CDR3: CASSSGSSPLHF

J: TRBJ2-7
V: TRBV5-8
length: 15
size: few
D: TRBD2
DNA: TGTGCCAGCACACGGTCGGGAGGGTACAACTACGAGCAGTACTTC
CDR3: CASTRSGGYNYEQYF